Below are 9 T cell receptor beta chains sequenced from a single sample in a study of identical twins. MiXCR was run by TCRdb on the 5' RACE reads, yielding one entry per CDR3 protein. The table shows hundreds of thousands of distinct CDR3 sequences, with about 20% occurring only once. This sample also appeared in a second study, on T cells expressing NK-cell markers.

The specimen was PBMCs. The receptor source for this set is a woman aged 18-29 years in good health.

This clonotype was counted only a few times. V usage is TRBV15 and J usage is TRBJ2-5; TRBD2 matches 14 bases. The CDR3 consists of 18 residues. Trimming took 5 bases from V and 0 from J; bases not matched to a gene: 8. CDR1 is LNHNV, CDR2 YYDKDF, per germline (reference sequence). CDR3 in amino acids: CATSVGLAGGGYQETQYF. The CDR3 region has the DNA TGTGCCACCAGCGTAGGACTAGCGGGGGGCGGCTACCAAGAGACCCAGTACTTC.

This clonotype showed up just a few times. V gene TRBV29-1 combines with J gene TRBJ2-2, with D perhaps TRBD1 (6 bases). The V end lost 3 bases, the J end lost 0 bases, and 8 bases lay between the germline ends. Germline values: CDR1 SQVTM, CDR2 ANQGSEA. The CDR3 totals 14 residues. CDR3 nucleotides: TGCAGCGTTGACAGGGGTACGAACACCGGGGAGCTGTTTTTT. This codes for CSVDRGTNTGELFF.

The rearrangement uses TRBV12-3 or TRBV12-4 and TRBJ2-3; a weak D match, TRBD2 (5 bases). This CDR3 region has 18 residues. V lost 3 bases to trimming and J lost 4 bases, with 23 bases between them. CDR3 loop: CASSLLVVGGIQADTQYF. CDR3 nucleotides: TGTGCCAGCAGTTTGCTGGTCGTAGGAGGTATTCAGGCAGATACGCAGTATTTT.

In this sample, this clonotype turned up many times. V is TRBV5-6 and J is TRBJ1-2; the D is unclear. V was pared by 1 base and J by 13 bases, with 17 bases between. The CDR3 length is 13 residues. Germline CDR1 reads SGHDT; CDR2 reads YYEEEE. The chain's CDR3 is CASSLLGPQPVTF. The CDR3 DNA reads as TGTGCCAGCAGCTTGCTCGGACCTCAGCCGGTCACCTTC.

The V and J genes are TRBV12-3 or TRBV12-4 and TRBJ1-2, with D unresolved. This CDR3 has 15 amino acids. V was trimmed by 5 bases and J by 0 bases, leaving 13 bases between them. The CDR3 nucleotides read TGTGCCAGCAGTCGGACGGCCGAGTCTAACTATGGCTACACCTTC. Translating it yields CASSRTAESNYGYTF.

The chain has TRBV21-1 and TRBJ1-1. TRBV21-1 is given as a pseudogene. The CDR3 runs 15 residues. In DNA, the CDR3 is TGTGCCAGCAGCAAAGGGTCTCAGAGGAACACTGAAGCTTTCTTT. Translating it yields CASSKGSQRNTEAFF.

This chain uses TRBV9 with TRBJ2-6; unclear D gene. This CDR3 is 18 amino acids long. Trimming shortened V by 0 bases and J by 2 bases, and 15 bases separated the two germline ends. CDR1 is SGDLS, CDR2 YYNGEE, per germline. The DNA for the CDR3 is TGTGCCAGCAGCGTAGGTCGGTCCCCACGGCCTGGGGCCAACGTCCTGACTTTC. Translated: CASSVGRSPRPGANVLTF.

This clonotype turned up a few times. V and J are TRBV6-5 and TRBJ2-1; tentatively, D is TRBD1 (6 bases). Germline CDR1 reads MNHEY; CDR2 reads SVGAGI. The CDR3 extends over 11 amino acids. DNA of the CDR3: TGTGCTACAGGGCGGACCAATGAGCAGTTCTTC. Translating gives CATGRTNEQFF.

The V gene is TRBV6-2 or TRBV6-3, the J gene TRBJ2-7; 8 nucleotides line up with TRBD2. The J segment lost 6 bases and the V segment lost 7 bases, leaving 11 bases of the junction unmatched. This CDR3 spans 14 amino acids. From germline, CDR1 is MNHEY and CDR2 SVGEGT. CDR3: CASTDREGPREQYF. The CDR3 DNA reads TGTGCCAGCACGGATCGGGAGGGCCCTCGCGAGCAGTACTTC.